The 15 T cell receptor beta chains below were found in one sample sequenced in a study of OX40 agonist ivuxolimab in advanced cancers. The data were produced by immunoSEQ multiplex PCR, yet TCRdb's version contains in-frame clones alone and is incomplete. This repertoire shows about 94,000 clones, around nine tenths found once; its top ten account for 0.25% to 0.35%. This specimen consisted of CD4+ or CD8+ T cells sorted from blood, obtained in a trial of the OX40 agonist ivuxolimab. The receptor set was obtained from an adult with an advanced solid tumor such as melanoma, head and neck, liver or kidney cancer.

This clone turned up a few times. This chain's CDR3 is CASRGSNSGNTIYF. CDR3 DNA sequence: TGCGCCAGCAGAGGGTCCAACTCTGGAAACACCATATATTTT. The V gene is TRBV10-1, the J gene TRBJ1-3; no clear D gene. There are 14 residues in the CDR3. The V and J ends lost 6 bases and 0 bases respectively, with 9 bases between them. Germline V lookup: CDR1 WNHNN, CDR2 SYGVQD (reference sequence).

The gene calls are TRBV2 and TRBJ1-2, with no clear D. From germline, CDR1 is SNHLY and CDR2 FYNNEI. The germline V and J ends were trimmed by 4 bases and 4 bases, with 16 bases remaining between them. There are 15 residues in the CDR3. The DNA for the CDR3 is TGTGCCAGCAGTGGGTGGGCCGACGGCACCTATGGCTACACCTTC. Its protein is CASSGWADGTYGYTF. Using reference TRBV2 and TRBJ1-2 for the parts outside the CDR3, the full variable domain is EPEVTQTPSHQVTQMGQEVILRCVPISNHLYFYWYRQILGQKVEFLVSFYNNEISEKSEIFDDQFSVERPDGSNFTLKIRSTKLEDSAMYFCASSGWADGTYGYTFGSGTRLTVV.

CDR3 protein: CASRQTYEQYF. The DNA of the CDR3 is TGTGCCAGCAGGCAGACCTACGAGCAGTACTTC. The chain uses TRBV6-1 and TRBJ2-7, with no clear D. The germline V and J ends were trimmed by 6 bases and 2 bases, with 5 bases remaining between them. This CDR3 is 11 amino acids long. CDR1 MNHNS and CDR2 SASEGT come from the germline V gene.

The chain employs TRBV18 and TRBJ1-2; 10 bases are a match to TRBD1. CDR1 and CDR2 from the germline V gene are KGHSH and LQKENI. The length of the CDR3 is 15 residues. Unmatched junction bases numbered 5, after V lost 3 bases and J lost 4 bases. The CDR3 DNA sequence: TGTGCCAGCTCACCTCCGGGACAGGGGTTCTATGGCTACACCTTC. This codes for CASSPPGQGFYGYTF.

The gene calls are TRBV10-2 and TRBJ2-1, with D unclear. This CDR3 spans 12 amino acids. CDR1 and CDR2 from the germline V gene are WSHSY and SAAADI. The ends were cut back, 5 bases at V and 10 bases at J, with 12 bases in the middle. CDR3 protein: CASSPSVSEQFF. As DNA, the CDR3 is TGCGCCAGCAGTCCGTCGGTAAGCGAGCAGTTCTTC.

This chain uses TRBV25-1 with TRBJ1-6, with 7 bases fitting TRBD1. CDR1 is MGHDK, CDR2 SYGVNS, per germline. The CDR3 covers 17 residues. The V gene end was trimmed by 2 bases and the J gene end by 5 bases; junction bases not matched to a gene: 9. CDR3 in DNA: TGTGCCAGCAGTGAACACGATGGACAGGTTAATAATTCACCCCTCCACTTT. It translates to CASSEHDGQVNNSPLHF. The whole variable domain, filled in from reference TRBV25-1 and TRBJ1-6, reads EADIYQTPRYLVIGTGKKITLECSQTMGHDKMYWYQQDPGMELHLIHYSYGVNSTEKGDLSSESTVSRIRTEHFPLTLESARPSHTSQYLCASSEHDGQVNNSPLHFGNGTRLTVT.

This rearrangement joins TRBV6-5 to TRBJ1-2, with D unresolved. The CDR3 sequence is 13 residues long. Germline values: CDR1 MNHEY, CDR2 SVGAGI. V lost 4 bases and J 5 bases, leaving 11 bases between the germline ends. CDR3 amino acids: CASSSRTGYGYTF. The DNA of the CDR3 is TGTGCCAGCAGTTCCCGGACGGGGTATGGCTACACCTTC.

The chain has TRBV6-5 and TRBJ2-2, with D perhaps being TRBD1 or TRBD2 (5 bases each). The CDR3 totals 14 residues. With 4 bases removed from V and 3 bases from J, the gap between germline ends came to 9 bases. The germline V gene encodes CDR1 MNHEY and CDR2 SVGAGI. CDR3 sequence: CASSLEGYTGELFF. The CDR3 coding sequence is TGTGCCAGCAGTTTAGAGGGGTACACCGGGGAGCTGTTTTTT.

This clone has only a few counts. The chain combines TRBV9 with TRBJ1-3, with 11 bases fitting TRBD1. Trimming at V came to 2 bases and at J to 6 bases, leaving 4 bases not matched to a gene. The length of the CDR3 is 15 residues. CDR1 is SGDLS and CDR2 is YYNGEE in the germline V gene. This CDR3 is CASSVSGQGANTIYF. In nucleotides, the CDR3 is TGTGCCAGCAGCGTTTCTGGACAGGGGGCAAACACCATATATTTT.

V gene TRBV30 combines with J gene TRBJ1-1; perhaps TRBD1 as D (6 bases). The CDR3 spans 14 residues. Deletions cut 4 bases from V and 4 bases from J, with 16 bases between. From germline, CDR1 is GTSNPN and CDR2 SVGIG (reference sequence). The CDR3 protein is CAWNVNRVGTEAFF. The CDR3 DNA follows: TGTGCCTGGAATGTTAACAGGGTTGGCACTGAAGCTTTCTTT.

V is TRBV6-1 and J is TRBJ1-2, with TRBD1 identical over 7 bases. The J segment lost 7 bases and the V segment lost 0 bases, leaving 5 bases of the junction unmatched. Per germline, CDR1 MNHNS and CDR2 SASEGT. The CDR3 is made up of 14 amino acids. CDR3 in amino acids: CASSEARGVGGYTF. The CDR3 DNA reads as TGTGCCAGCAGTGAAGCCAGGGGGGTCGGTGGCTACACCTTC.

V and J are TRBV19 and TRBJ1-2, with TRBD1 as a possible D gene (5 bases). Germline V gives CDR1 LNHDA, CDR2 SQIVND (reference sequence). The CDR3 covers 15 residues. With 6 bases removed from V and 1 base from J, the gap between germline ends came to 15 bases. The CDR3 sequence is CASSETGGVNYGYTF. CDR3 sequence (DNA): TGTGCCAGTAGCGAGACGGGGGGTGTTAACTATGGCTACACCTTC.

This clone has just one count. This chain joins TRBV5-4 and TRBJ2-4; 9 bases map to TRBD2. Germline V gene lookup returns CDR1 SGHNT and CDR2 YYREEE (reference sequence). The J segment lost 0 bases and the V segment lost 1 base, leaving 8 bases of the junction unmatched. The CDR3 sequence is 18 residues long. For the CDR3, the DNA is TGTGCCAGCAGCTTGAAGGTAGCGGGGGCACTAGCCAAAAACATTCAGTACTTC. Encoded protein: CASSLKVAGALAKNIQYF.

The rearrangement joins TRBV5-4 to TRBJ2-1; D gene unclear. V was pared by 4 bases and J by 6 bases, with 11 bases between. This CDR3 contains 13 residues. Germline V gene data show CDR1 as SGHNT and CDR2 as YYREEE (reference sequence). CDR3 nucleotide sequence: TGTGCCAGCAGCCCTCAAGCCCTCAATGAGCAGTTCTTC. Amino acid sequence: CASSPQALNEQFF.

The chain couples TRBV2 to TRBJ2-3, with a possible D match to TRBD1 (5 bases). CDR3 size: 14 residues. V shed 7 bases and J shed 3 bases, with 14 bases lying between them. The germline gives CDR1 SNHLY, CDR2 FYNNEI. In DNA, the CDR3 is TGTGCCAGCAAAATAATCCAGGGTACAGATACGCAGTATTTT. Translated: CASKIIQGTDTQYF. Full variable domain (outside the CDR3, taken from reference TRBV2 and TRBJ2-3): EPEVTQTPSHQVTQMGQEVILRCVPISNHLYFYWYRQILGQKVEFLVSFYNNEISEKSEIFDDQFSVERPDGSNFTLKIRSTKLEDSAMYFCASKIIQGTDTQYFGPGTRLTVL.